A selection of T cell receptor beta chains follows, all from one sample in a study of CD8 T cells in ankylosing spondylitis. Via MiXCR, TCRdb re-called the 5' RACE reads, giving one row per CDR3 protein. Of nearly 350,000 distinct CDR3 sequences detected, roughly 14% appear once; the ten largest clones hold approximately 1%. Sequencing was carried out using blood, either unsorted or a sorted T cell fraction (not recorded which). The receptor source for this set is a male donor with ankylosing spondylitis or in good health (not recorded which). The CDR3 runs from the conserved cysteine through the conserved F or W. The D gene is left open where the match is weak. Expanded clones get a size class; other rows say once, few or many, or leave the size out.

>.|14|TRBJ1-1|TRBV15|.
CATSRVRGPLEAFF
TGTGCCACCAGCAGGGTGCGGGGCCCCCTTGAAGCTTTCTTT
>.|12|TRBJ1-2|TRBV12-3/TRBV12-4|few
CASSSTTYGYTF
TGTGCCAGCAGTTCGACAACCTATGGCTACACCTTC
>.|14|TRBJ2-2|TRBV9|.
CASRSGTFTGELFF
TGTGCCAGTCGAAGCGGAACCTTTACCGGGGAGCTGTTTTTT
>TRBD2|17|TRBJ2-7|TRBV12-3/TRBV12-4|.
CASSISQLAGDSYEQYF
TGTGCCAGCAGTATCTCTCAACTAGCGGGAGACTCCTACGAGCAGTACTTC
>.|14|TRBJ2-7|TRBV2|.
CASSPGTGRYEQYF
TGTGCCAGCAGCCCCGGAACAGGGCGCTACGAGCAGTACTTC
>.|13|TRBJ1-2|TRBV2|.
CASIRERNYGYTF
TGTGCCAGCATAAGGGAACGAAACTATGGCTACACCTTC
>TRBD2|15|TRBJ2-5|TRBV25-1|.
CASSRTSGGGETQYF
TGTGCCAGCTCCCGGACTAGCGGGGGTGGAGAGACCCAGTACTTC
>.|12|TRBJ2-1|TRBV11-3|.
CASSLVAAEQFF
TGTGCCAGCAGCTTAGTAGCGGCTGAGCAGTTCTTC
>TRBD2|18|TRBJ2-1|TRBV27|few
CASSPLAGGPSSYNEQFF
TGTGCCAGCAGTCCATTAGCGGGAGGGCCTAGCTCCTACAATGAGCAGTTCTTC
>TRBD2|15|TRBJ2-3|TRBV7-2|.
CASSLAAGGPDTQYF
TGTGCCAGCAGCTTAGCAGCGGGGGGGCCAGATACGCAGTATTTT
>.|13|TRBJ1-2|TRBV19|many
CASNRPQTYGYTF
TGTGCCAGTAATCGGCCACAGACCTATGGCTACACCTTC
>.|18|TRBJ2-1|TRBV15|.
CATSRDPGGLGSYNEQFF
TGTGCCACCAGCAGAGATCCGGGGGGCCTTGGTTCCTACAATGAGCAGTTCTTC
>.|16|TRBJ1-3|TRBV4-1|.
CASSQDSKGWGNTIYF
TGCGCCAGCAGCCAAGATTCAAAGGGCTGGGGAAACACCATATATTTT
>.|13|TRBJ1-1|TRBV12-3/TRBV12-4|many
CASSSLGNTEAFF
TGTGCCAGCAGTTCTTTGGGGAACACTGAAGCTTTCTTT
>.|15|TRBJ2-3|TRBV6-5|.
CASSYSLEVTDTQYF
TGTGCCAGCAGTTACTCGTTGGAGGTAACGGATACGCAGTATTTT
>.|14|TRBJ1-2|TRBV3-1|.
CASSQDRLSYGYTF
TGTGCCAGCAGCCAAGATCGGCTGAGCTATGGCTACACCTTC
>TRBD1|14|TRBJ1-1|TRBV6-1|.
CASRGTGRDTEAFF
TGTGCCAGCAGGGGGACAGGGAGAGACACTGAAGCTTTCTTT
>TRBD2|15|TRBJ2-1|TRBV2|few
CASRAQAGGHNEQFF
TGTGCCAGCAGGGCCCAAGCGGGGGGGCATAATGAGCAGTTCTTC
>.|16|TRBJ2-5|TRBV18|few
CASSPEIGALQETQYF
TGTGCCAGCTCCCCGGAGATAGGAGCTCTCCAAGAGACCCAGTACTTC
>.|15|TRBJ2-1|TRBV29-1|.
CSVPPWDGSYNEQFF
TGCAGCGTTCCCCCTTGGGATGGCTCCTACAATGAGCAGTTCTTC
>.|14|TRBJ2-7|TRBV18|.
CASSPRPESYEQYF
TGTGCCAGCTCACCACGTCCGGAATCCTACGAGCAGTACTTC
>.|15|TRBJ1-3|TRBV20-1|.
CSARGVTFSGNTIYF
TGCAGTGCTAGAGGAGTGACATTCTCTGGAAACACCATATATTTT
>TRBD2|15|TRBJ2-1|TRBV7-9|.
CASSLGSGGANEQFF
TGTGCCAGCAGCTTAGGTAGCGGGGGGGCCAATGAGCAGTTCTTC
>TRBD1|12|TRBJ1-2|TRBV2|few
CAINTGGAGYTF
TGTGCCATTAACACAGGGGGAGCAGGCTACACCTTC
>.|16|TRBJ2-3|TRBV4-1|few
CASSRTGVGSTDTQYF
TGCGCCAGCAGCCGGACCGGGGTTGGGAGCACAGATACGCAGTATTTT
>.|13|TRBJ1-1|TRBV30|.
CAWSVRVNTEAFF
TGTGCCTGGAGTGTACGGGTGAACACTGAAGCTTTCTTT
>.|14|TRBJ2-5|TRBV12-3/TRBV12-4|many
CASSLGLGGETQYF
TGCGCCAGCAGCCTGGGCCTGGGGGGAGAGACCCAGTACTTC
>.|11|TRBJ2-1|TRBV5-6|.
CASRLAVEQFF
TGTGCCAGCAGGTTAGCGGTTGAGCAGTTCTTC
>TRBD2|15|TRBJ2-1|TRBV6-2/TRBV6-3|few
CASRATGTSGYEQFF
TGTGCCAGCAGAGCGACAGGGACTAGCGGGTATGAGCAGTTCTTC
>.|11|TRBJ1-5|TRBV12-3/TRBV12-4|many
CASSLSQPQHF
TGTGCCAGCAGTTTATCTCAGCCCCAGCATTTT
>.|15|TRBJ1-1|TRBV11-2|few
CASSRKDSLNTEAFF
TGTGCCAGCAGCAGAAAGGACAGCTTGAACACTGAAGCTTTCTTT